The 2 T cell receptor beta chains listed next were all sequenced from one sample in a study of blood T cell repertoires in COVID-19. TCRdb's copy holds only in-frame clones and misses some; the assay was immunoSEQ multiplex PCR. The data contain hundreds of thousands of clones, 87% of them seen just once; the ten biggest clones take up under 6.5%. Sequencing input: PBMCs or T cells enriched from blood (not recorded which). These receptors were obtained from a woman aged 25-40 years with acute COVID-19.

CDR3 bases: TGTGCCAGCAGTGAAGCCTCCACTGAAGCTTTCTTT. The encoded protein is CASSEASTEAFF. The chain carries TRBV6-1 and TRBJ1-1; no clear D gene. CDR1 is MNHNS, CDR2 SASEGT, per germline. The CDR3 runs 12 residues. V was clipped by 0 bases and J by 4 bases, with 3 bases between them.

The J gene is TRBJ1-1, the V gene TRBV5-4; 7 bases align to TRBD1. The V and J ends lost 3 bases and 1 base, in that order; junction bases with no gene match: 6. The CDR3 has 15 residues. Germline CDR1 SGHNT, CDR2 YYREEE (reference sequence). The CDR3 sequence is CASSWFGTANTEAFF. For the CDR3, the DNA is TGTGCCAGCAGCTGGTTCGGGACAGCGAACACTGAAGCTTTCTTT.